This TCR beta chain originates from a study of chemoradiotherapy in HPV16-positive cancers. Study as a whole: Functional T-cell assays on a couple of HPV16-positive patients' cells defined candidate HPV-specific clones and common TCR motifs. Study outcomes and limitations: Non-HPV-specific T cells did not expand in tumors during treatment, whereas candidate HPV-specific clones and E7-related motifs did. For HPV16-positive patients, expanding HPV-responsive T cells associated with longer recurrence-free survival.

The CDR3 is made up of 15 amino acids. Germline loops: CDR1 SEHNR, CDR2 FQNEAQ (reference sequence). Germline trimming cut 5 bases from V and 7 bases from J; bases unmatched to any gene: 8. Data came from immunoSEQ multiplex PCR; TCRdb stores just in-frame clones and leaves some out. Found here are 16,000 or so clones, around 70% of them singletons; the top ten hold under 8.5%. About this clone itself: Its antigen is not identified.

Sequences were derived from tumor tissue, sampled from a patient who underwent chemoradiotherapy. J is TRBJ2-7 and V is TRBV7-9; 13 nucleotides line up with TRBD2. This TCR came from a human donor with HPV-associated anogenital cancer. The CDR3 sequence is CASSGGLAGPGEQYF. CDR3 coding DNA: TGTGCCAGCAGCGGGGGACTAGCGGGACCCGGGGAGCAGTACTTC.